The rows below give T cell receptor beta chains drawn from one sample of a study of vaccination and CD4 T cells after COVID-19. These TCRs' antigens remain unknown. Using its own MiXCR run on the PCR reads, TCRdb lists one record per CDR3 protein. The sample lists about 7,100 distinct CDR3 sequences; 73% were seen once. Sequencing was performed on CD4+ T cells from blood, cultured in vitro. Source of these receptors: a human donor who had recovered from COVID-19. Each CDR3 is given with its conserved first and last residue. The D gene is left open where the match is weak. Clone size, where shown, is once, few, many, or a class for clones that have expanded.

V gene: TRBV20-1; D gene: TRBD1; J gene: TRBJ2-2; clone size: medium-sized; CDR3 protein: CSAPRGTGITGELFF; CDR3 DNA: TGCAGTGCTCCCAGGGGGACAGGGATTACCGGGGAGCTGTTTTTT
V gene: TRBV29-1; D gene: NA; J gene: TRBJ1-2; clone size: once; CDR3 protein: CSDARVNYGYTF; CDR3 DNA: TGCAGCGACGCTAGGGTCAACTATGGCTACACCTTC
V gene: TRBV12-3/TRBV12-4; D gene: TRBD2; J gene: TRBJ2-1; clone size: NA; CDR3 protein: CASTSSGRGGNEQFF; CDR3 DNA: TGTGCCAGCACCTCTAGCGGGCGGGGAGGTAATGAGCAGTTCTTC
V gene: TRBV10-1; D gene: NA; J gene: TRBJ1-1; clone size: NA; CDR3 protein: CASSERVNTEAFF; CDR3 DNA: TGCGCCAGCAGTGAGCGGGTGAACACTGAAGCTTTCTTT
V gene: TRBV20-1; D gene: NA; J gene: TRBJ1-1; clone size: NA; CDR3 protein: CSARGQGYTEAFF; CDR3 DNA: TGCAGTGCTAGAGGCCAGGGTTACACTGAAGCTTTCTTT
V gene: TRBV20-1; D gene: TRBD2; J gene: TRBJ2-7; clone size: NA; CDR3 protein: CSARSSGSIREQYF; CDR3 DNA: TGCAGTGCTAGATCTAGCGGGAGTATTCGCGAGCAGTACTTC
V gene: TRBV24-1; D gene: TRBD1; J gene: TRBJ2-1; clone size: NA; CDR3 protein: CAVRDSSYNEQFF; CDR3 DNA: TGTGCCGTCCGGGACAGCTCCTACAATGAGCAGTTCTTC
V gene: TRBV21-1; D gene: NA; J gene: TRBJ1-5; clone size: NA; CDR3 protein: CASSRARINQPQHF; CDR3 DNA: TGTGCCAGCAGCAGGGCGCGGATCAATCAGCCCCAGCATTTT
V gene: TRBV19; D gene: TRBD2; J gene: TRBJ2-5; clone size: NA; CDR3 protein: CASSKTGLAGWEETQYF; CDR3 DNA: TGTGCCAGTAGCAAAACCGGACTAGCGGGGTGGGAGGAGACCCAGTACTTC
V gene: TRBV18; D gene: NA; J gene: TRBJ2-7; clone size: NA; CDR3 protein: CASSPRQAEQYF; CDR3 DNA: TGTGCCAGCTCACCACGGCAGGCCGAGCAGTACTTC
V gene: TRBV19; D gene: NA; J gene: TRBJ2-7; clone size: NA; CDR3 protein: CASSIGGRERGFYEQYF; CDR3 DNA: TGTGCCAGTAGTATAGGCGGCAGGGAAAGAGGATTTTACGAGCAGTACTTC
V gene: TRBV6-5; D gene: NA; J gene: TRBJ1-3; clone size: NA; CDR3 protein: CASSYTAGAGNTIYF; CDR3 DNA: TGTGCCAGCAGTTACACCGCCGGGGCTGGAAACACCATATATTTT
V gene: TRBV20-1; D gene: TRBD2; J gene: TRBJ2-3; clone size: NA; CDR3 protein: CSGGPSGRRDTQYF; CDR3 DNA: TGCAGTGGAGGGCCTAGCGGGAGGAGAGATACGCAGTATTTT
V gene: TRBV6-5; D gene: TRBD1; J gene: TRBJ2-6; clone size: NA; CDR3 protein: CASSYLQGAGANVLTF; CDR3 DNA: TGTGCCAGCAGTTACTTACAGGGGGCTGGGGCCAACGTCCTGACTTTC
V gene: TRBV24-1; D gene: TRBD1; J gene: TRBJ1-3; clone size: NA; CDR3 protein: CATSDPGQGGTGNTIYF; CDR3 DNA: TGTGCCACCAGTGATCCAGGACAGGGAGGAACTGGAAACACCATATATTTT
V gene: TRBV20-1; D gene: TRBD2; J gene: TRBJ2-1; clone size: NA; CDR3 protein: CSAMGLAVNPMRFF; CDR3 DNA: TGCAGTGCCATGGGACTAGCGGTAAACCCGATGAGGTTCTTC
V gene: TRBV11-2; D gene: TRBD1; J gene: TRBJ1-5; clone size: NA; CDR3 protein: CASSLITGERQPQHF; CDR3 DNA: TGTGCCAGCAGCTTAATTACAGGGGAGAGGCAGCCCCAGCATTTT
V gene: TRBV27; D gene: NA; J gene: TRBJ2-5; clone size: NA; CDR3 protein: CASSSREETQYF; CDR3 DNA: TGTGCCAGCAGTTCCAGGGAAGAGACCCAGTACTTC
V gene: TRBV20-1; D gene: NA; J gene: TRBJ1-2; clone size: NA; CDR3 protein: CSARDPTGPRDGYTF; CDR3 DNA: TGCAGTGCTAGAGATCCGACCGGCCCCAGGGATGGCTACACCTTC
V gene: TRBV20-1; D gene: NA; J gene: TRBJ1-2; clone size: NA; CDR3 protein: CSAPPSVLNNYGYTF; CDR3 DNA: TGCAGTGCTCCCCCGTCGGTCCTTAATAACTATGGCTACACCTTC
V gene: TRBV30; D gene: NA; J gene: TRBJ1-5; clone size: NA; CDR3 protein: CAFDRSNQPQHF; CDR3 DNA: TGTGCCTTCGACAGGAGCAATCAGCCCCAGCATTTT
V gene: TRBV19; D gene: NA; J gene: TRBJ1-5; clone size: NA; CDR3 protein: CASHRARDPPQHF; CDR3 DNA: TGTGCCAGCCACAGGGCCCGGGATCCGCCCCAGCATTTT
V gene: TRBV11-2; D gene: NA; J gene: TRBJ2-7; clone size: NA; CDR3 protein: CASSLGFLTLPEQYF; CDR3 DNA: TGTGCCAGCAGCTTAGGTTTTTTGACCTTGCCCGAGCAGTACTTC
V gene: TRBV20-1; D gene: TRBD2; J gene: TRBJ2-1; clone size: NA; CDR3 protein: CSAGYQGLVEQFF; CDR3 DNA: TGCAGTGCTGGATACCAAGGACTAGTTGAGCAGTTCTTC
V gene: TRBV20-1; D gene: NA; J gene: TRBJ1-1; clone size: few; CDR3 protein: CSAREAMNTEAFF; CDR3 DNA: TGCAGTGCTAGAGAAGCCATGAACACTGAAGCTTTCTTT
V gene: TRBV7-8; D gene: TRBD1; J gene: TRBJ2-7; clone size: NA; CDR3 protein: CASSSGTASYEQYF; CDR3 DNA: TGTGCCAGCAGCTCGGGGACAGCGTCCTACGAGCAGTACTTC
V gene: TRBV4-3; D gene: TRBD1; J gene: TRBJ2-2; clone size: NA; CDR3 protein: CASRHQGANTGELFF; CDR3 DNA: TGCGCCAGCAGGCACCAGGGGGCAAACACCGGGGAGCTGTTTTTT
V gene: TRBV6-4; D gene: NA; J gene: TRBJ1-1; clone size: large; CDR3 protein: CASSDSKFSTDTEAFF; CDR3 DNA: TGTGCCAGCAGTGACTCGAAGTTTTCCACGGACACTGAAGCTTTCTTT
V gene: TRBV7-9; D gene: NA; J gene: TRBJ1-1; clone size: NA; CDR3 protein: CASSPAGTNTEAFF; CDR3 DNA: TGTGCCAGCAGCCCCGCCGGGACAAACACTGAAGCTTTCTTT
V gene: TRBV20-1; D gene: NA; J gene: TRBJ1-6; clone size: NA; CDR3 protein: CSARKQGYNSPLHF; CDR3 DNA: TGCAGTGCTAGAAAACAGGGATATAATTCACCCCTCCACTTT
V gene: TRBV7-2; D gene: NA; J gene: TRBJ1-2; clone size: NA; CDR3 protein: CASSWDRGFSYGYTF; CDR3 DNA: TGTGCCAGCAGTTGGGATAGGGGCTTCAGCTATGGCTACACCTTC
V gene: TRBV20-1; D gene: TRBD1; J gene: TRBJ1-5; clone size: NA; CDR3 protein: CSALQGAGLSQPQHF; CDR3 DNA: TGCAGTGCTCTACAGGGGGCAGGCCTATCTCAGCCCCAGCATTTT
V gene: TRBV20-1; D gene: NA; J gene: TRBJ1-1; clone size: NA; CDR3 protein: CSAIGGQGQYDRAFF; CDR3 DNA: TGCAGTGCTATAGGGGGGCAAGGACAGTATGATAGAGCTTTCTTT
V gene: TRBV15; D gene: NA; J gene: TRBJ1-2; clone size: NA; CDR3 protein: CATSRDVNYGYTF; CDR3 DNA: TGTGCCACCAGCAGAGACGTTAACTATGGCTACACCTTC
V gene: TRBV28; D gene: NA; J gene: TRBJ1-1; clone size: NA; CDR3 protein: CASTPTRGQFMNTEAFF; CDR3 DNA: TGTGCCAGCACTCCTACCAGGGGCCAATTCATGAACACTGAAGCTTTCTTT
V gene: TRBV7-9; D gene: NA; J gene: TRBJ2-7; clone size: NA; CDR3 protein: CASTPRGRGRRSEQYF; CDR3 DNA: TGTGCCAGCACCCCTCGGGGCAGGGGTAGGAGGAGCGAGCAGTACTTC
V gene: TRBV7-2; D gene: TRBD1; J gene: TRBJ2-5; clone size: NA; CDR3 protein: CASSPIPRTGAQYF; CDR3 DNA: TGTGCCAGCAGCCCAATCCCAAGGACAGGGGCCCAGTACTTC
V gene: TRBV6-1; D gene: NA; J gene: TRBJ1-1; clone size: NA; CDR3 protein: CASSESRVRINTEAFF; CDR3 DNA: TGTGCCAGCAGTGAAAGCAGGGTGCGGATAAACACTGAAGCTTTCTTT
V gene: TRBV20-1; D gene: NA; J gene: TRBJ1-5; clone size: NA; CDR3 protein: CSATRDPNQPQHF; CDR3 DNA: TGCAGTGCGACCCGGGATCCAAATCAGCCCCAGCATTTT
V gene: TRBV2; D gene: TRBD1; J gene: TRBJ2-4; clone size: NA; CDR3 protein: CASSGQVLAKNIQYF; CDR3 DNA: TGTGCCAGCAGCGGACAGGTACTAGCCAAAAACATTCAGTACTTC
V gene: TRBV20-1; D gene: NA; J gene: TRBJ1-5; clone size: NA; CDR3 protein: CSARIGVSQPQHF; CDR3 DNA: TGCAGTGCCCGCATTGGGGTAAGTCAGCCCCAGCATTTT
V gene: TRBV20-1; D gene: TRBD2; J gene: TRBJ2-1; clone size: NA; CDR3 protein: CSARRLAGAYNEQFF; CDR3 DNA: TGCAGTGCTAGACGACTAGCGGGAGCGTACAATGAGCAGTTCTTC
V gene: TRBV28; D gene: NA; J gene: TRBJ1-1; clone size: NA; CDR3 protein: CASSLIESTEAFF; CDR3 DNA: TGTGCCAGCAGCTTAATAGAGTCCACTGAAGCTTTCTTT
V gene: TRBV20-1; D gene: TRBD1; J gene: TRBJ2-7; clone size: medium-sized; CDR3 protein: CSARGQILAGEQYF; CDR3 DNA: TGCAGTGCTAGGGGACAGATCCTTGCTGGCGAGCAGTACTTC
V gene: TRBV6-5; D gene: TRBD1; J gene: TRBJ1-2; clone size: NA; CDR3 protein: CASSWPGQGDRGYTF; CDR3 DNA: TGTGCCAGCAGTTGGCCGGGACAGGGCGATCGTGGCTACACCTTC
V gene: TRBV29-1; D gene: NA; J gene: TRBJ1-2; clone size: NA; CDR3 protein: CSVVLGVGVNGYTF; CDR3 DNA: TGCAGCGTTGTTTTAGGGGTAGGGGTGAACGGCTACACCTTC
V gene: TRBV20-1; D gene: TRBD1; J gene: TRBJ2-7; clone size: NA; CDR3 protein: CSARDRGQALSYEQYF; CDR3 DNA: TGCAGTGCTAGAGATCGGGGACAGGCACTCTCCTACGAGCAGTACTTC
V gene: TRBV15; D gene: NA; J gene: TRBJ1-5; clone size: few; CDR3 protein: CATRRTGAKGYSNQPQHF; CDR3 DNA: TGTGCCACCAGGCGAACGGGTGCAAAAGGATATAGCAATCAGCCCCAGCATTTT
V gene: TRBV20-1; D gene: TRBD2; J gene: TRBJ2-3; clone size: NA; CDR3 protein: CSALSRVKGLAGAVGTDTQYF; CDR3 DNA: TGCAGTGCTCTCAGCCGAGTAAAGGGACTAGCGGGAGCGGTGGGCACAGATACGCAGTATTTT
V gene: TRBV20-1; D gene: NA; J gene: TRBJ1-6; clone size: NA; CDR3 protein: CSAKAGGLEGHSYNSPLHF; CDR3 DNA: TGCAGTGCTAAGGCTGGAGGCCTGGAGGGTCACTCCTATAATTCACCCCTCCACTTT
V gene: TRBV6-2/TRBV6-3; D gene: NA; J gene: TRBJ1-1; clone size: NA; CDR3 protein: CASSRGANTEAFF; CDR3 DNA: TGTGCCAGCTCCCGGGGTGCGAACACTGAAGCTTTCTTT
V gene: TRBV20-1; D gene: TRBD1; J gene: TRBJ1-5; clone size: NA; CDR3 protein: CSAKQQGARRPQHF; CDR3 DNA: TGCAGTGCTAAACAACAGGGGGCGCGCCGGCCCCAGCATTTT
V gene: TRBV7-6; D gene: TRBD1; J gene: TRBJ2-5; clone size: NA; CDR3 protein: CASSPRDRGQGETQYF; CDR3 DNA: TGTGCCAGCAGCCCCCGGGACAGGGGGCAAGGAGAGACCCAGTACTTC